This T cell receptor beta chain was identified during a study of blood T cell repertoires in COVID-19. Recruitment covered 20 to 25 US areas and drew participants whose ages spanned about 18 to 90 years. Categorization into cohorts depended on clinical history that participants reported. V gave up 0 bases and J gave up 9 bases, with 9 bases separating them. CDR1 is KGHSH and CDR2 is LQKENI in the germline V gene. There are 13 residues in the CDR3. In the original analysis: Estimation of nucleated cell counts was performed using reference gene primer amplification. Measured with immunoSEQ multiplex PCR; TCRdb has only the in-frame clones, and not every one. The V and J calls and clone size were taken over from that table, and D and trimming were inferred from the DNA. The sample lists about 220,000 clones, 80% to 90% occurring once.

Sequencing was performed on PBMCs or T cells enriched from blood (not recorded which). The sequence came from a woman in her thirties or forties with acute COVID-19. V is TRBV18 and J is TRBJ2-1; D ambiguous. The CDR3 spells CASSPPSFAEQFF. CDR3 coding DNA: TGTGCCAGCTCACCACCGAGTTTTGCTGAGCAGTTCTTC.